The next 8 T cell receptor beta chains were all read from a single sample in a study of T cell repertoires in cytomegalovirus infection. These receptors' targets are unknown. TCRdb fed the reads into MiXCR, producing one record per CDR3 protein. Altogether 250,000 to 400,000 distinct CDR3 sequences are present, roughly 25% being singletons, with the ten largest covering 13%. Specimen: cultured PBMCs, collected from culture after CMV antigen stimulation. These receptors originate from a human donor in good health (CMV status not recorded). Some clones in this sample may be carry-over from other donors' samples.

This clonotype was seen at least ten times. The chain is built from TRBV6-2 or TRBV6-3 and TRBJ2-1; 7 positions match TRBD2. The CDR3 is 15 amino acids. The germline gives CDR1 MNHEY, CDR2 SVGEGT. Trimming removed 6 bases from V and 6 bases from J; junction bases left unmatched: 11. DNA of the CDR3: TGTGCCAGCAGGGTAGCGGGCAAAAGGGCCAATGAGCAGTTCTTC. Translating it yields CASRVAGKRANEQFF.

The chain couples TRBV7-6 to TRBJ2-7, with D perhaps TRBD2 (5 bases). The V gene's germline CDR1 is SGHVS and CDR2 FNYEAQ. CDR3 length: 14 residues. Deletions cut 1 base from V and 7 bases from J, with 14 bases between. CDR3 nucleotides: TGTGCCAGCAGCTTAGGGCCGGGGAAGGAAGAGCAGTACTTC. It is translated as CASSLGPGKEEQYF.

This chain connects TRBV18 to TRBJ2-3, with a possible D match to TRBD2 (6 bases). The CDR3 spans 14 residues. Germline values: CDR1 KGHSH, CDR2 LQKENI. V lost 2 bases and J lost 3, with 9 bases in between. The CDR3 spells CASSPGAGTDTQYF. In DNA, the CDR3 is TGTGCCAGCTCACCAGGGGCGGGGACAGATACGCAGTATTTT. The complete variable domain, with remaining parts taken from reference TRBV18 and TRBJ2-3, reads NAGVMQNPRHLVRRRGQEARLRCSPMKGHSHVYWYRQLPEEGLKFMVYLQKENIIDESGMPKERFSAEFPKEGPSILRIQQVVRGDSAAYFCASSPGAGTDTQYFGPGTRLTVL.

The chain recombines TRBV20-1 with TRBJ2-3; 10 bases are shared with TRBD2. CDR3 length: 16 amino acids. J was trimmed by 2 bases and V by 5 bases; bases with no gene match: 10. Germline V gene lookup returns CDR1 DFQATT and CDR2 SNEGSKA (reference sequence). The CDR3 DNA reads TGCAGTGCTCCTCCTAGCGGGAGTAGGTTCACAGATACGCAGTATTTT. This translates into CSAPPSGSRFTDTQYF.

This chain joins TRBV6-2 or TRBV6-3 and TRBJ2-7, with 7 bases fitting TRBD2. The germline V gene has CDR1 MNHEY and CDR2 SVGEGT. The CDR3 has 13 residues. V gave up 8 bases and J gave up 3 bases; unmatched junction bases: 7. CDR3 in amino acids: CASERDYHYEQYF. CDR3 in DNA: TGTGCCAGCGAAAGGGACTACCACTACGAGCAGTACTTC.

This sequence joins TRBV7-2 and TRBJ2-7; 11 nucleotides agree with TRBD1. There are 14 residues in the CDR3. CDR1 and CDR2 (germline): SGHTA, FQGNSA. The ends lost 6 bases at V and 4 bases at J; junction bases unmatched: 5. For the CDR3, the DNA is TGTGCCAGCAGGAGAGGACAGGGGGCTTACGAGCAGTACTTC. Amino acid sequence: CASRRGQGAYEQYF.

The table lists this clonotype with many counts. The chain links TRBV7-2 to TRBJ2-7, with 7 bases aligning to TRBD2. The CDR3 contains 15 residues. CDR1 SGHTA and CDR2 FQGNSA come from the germline V gene. Trimming cost V 4 bases and J 3 bases; bases outside gene matches: 9. This CDR3 is CASSSRGGGYYEQYF. Written as DNA, the CDR3 is TGTGCCAGCAGCTCCCGGGGCGGGGGATACTACGAGCAGTACTTC.

This clonotype was seen a handful of times. The chain is built from TRBV20-1 and TRBJ1-2; tentatively, D is TRBD1 (6 bases). The germline CDR1 and CDR2 sequences are DFQATT and SNEGSKA (reference sequence). This CDR3 has 12 residues. V lost 6 bases and J 3 bases, leaving 11 bases between the germline ends. The CDR3 sequence is CSAPGQHYGYTF. In nucleotides, the CDR3 is TGCAGTGCCCCGGGACAACACTATGGCTACACCTTC.